This TCR beta chain was recorded in a study of cytomegalovirus exposure and HLA in healthy donors. The study's findings and limits: Reports credit the classifier with highly specific, highly sensitive diagnosis of cytomegalovirus status. The investigators catalogued about 170 TCR beta chains as cytomegalovirus-associated.

Clones were read by immunoSEQ multiplex PCR, and TCRdb kept only the in-frame ones, dropping some. Of about 330,000 clones in the sample, more than 80% are singletons; the top ten hold 0.84%. V was clipped by 5 bases and J by 2 bases; unmatched bases: 9. Germline CDR1 is MDHEN and CDR2 is SYDVKM. The CDR3 contains 15 residues. This clone was seen only a few times. Its antigen is unknown. The sample was PBMCs. The V call is TRBV28, the J call TRBJ2-7; TRBD1 matches 7 bases. This TCR came from a woman aged 18-30 years in good health and CMV-seronegative. The CDR3 sequence is CASSPQTGWPYEQYF. CDR3 coding DNA: TGTGCCAGCAGTCCACAGACAGGGTGGCCCTACGAGCAGTACTTC.